Listed here is a single T cell receptor (beta chain). Its cognate antigen is unknown. This sample is drawn from a study of graft-versus-host responses after intestinal transplantation. Study outcomes and limitations: GvH clone levels peaked in circulation, and this peak was associated with early post-transplant HvG declines.

Profiled with immunoSEQ multiplex PCR; TCRdb holds only in-frame clones, not every one. The repertoire holds 99,000 or so clones, with roughly 87% as singletons. V was pared by 3 bases and J by 7 bases, with 17 bases of the junction left unmatched. There are 19 residues in the CDR3. The germline V gene has CDR1 SEHNR and CDR2 FQNEAQ (reference sequence). The clonotype originates from a human donor who received an intestinal transplant. The V gene is TRBV7-9, the J gene TRBJ2-7; TRBD2 matches 14 bases. This specimen consisted of unstimulated CD4+ T cells sorted from spleen or lymph node cells, obtained before intestinal transplant. As DNA, the CDR3 is TGTGCCAGCAGCTTCTTAGGACTAGCGGGGGGAAGCCTCGTGGGGGAGCAGTACTTC. Its protein is CASSFLGLAGGSLVGEQYF.